The clone carrying this TCR beta chain was seen only a few times. Its cognate antigen is unknown. V lost 4 bases to trimming and J lost 3 bases; unmatched junction nucleotides: 5. Per germline, CDR1 SGHDT and CDR2 YYEEEE. The CDR3 contains 15 residues. These data belong to a study of CD8 T cell repertoires and HIV-1 epitope variants. Overall study: Separate wells received one of Twenty-five Gag or Nef variant peptides.

On the immunoSEQ platform, TCR beta CDR3s were sequenced at survey depth. Produced via immunoSEQ multiplex PCR; TCRdb's table is partial and in-frame only. This sample has almost 5,500 clones, with about 67% found just once. The source of this sequence is a male donor with HIV. The material sequenced was cultured CD8+ T cells derived from PBMCs. This sequence joins TRBV5-6 and TRBJ1-2; 11 bases map to TRBD1. CDR3: CASSPGQGVDYGYTF. The CDR3 coding sequence is TGTGCCAGCAGCCCGGGACAGGGGGTCGACTATGGCTACACCTTC.